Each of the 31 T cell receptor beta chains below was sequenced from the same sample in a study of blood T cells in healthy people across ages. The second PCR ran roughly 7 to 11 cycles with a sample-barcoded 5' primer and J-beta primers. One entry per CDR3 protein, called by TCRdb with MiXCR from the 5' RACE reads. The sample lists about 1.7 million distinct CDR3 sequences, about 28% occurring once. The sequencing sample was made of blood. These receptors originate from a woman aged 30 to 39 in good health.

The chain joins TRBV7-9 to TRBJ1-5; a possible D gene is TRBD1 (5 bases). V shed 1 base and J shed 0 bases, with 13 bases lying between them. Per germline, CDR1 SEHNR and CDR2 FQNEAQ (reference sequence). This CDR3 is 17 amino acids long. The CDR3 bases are TGTGCCAGCAGCTTAGTCGGAAGGGGAGATAGCAATCAGCCCCAGCATTTT. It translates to CASSLVGRGDSNQPQHF.

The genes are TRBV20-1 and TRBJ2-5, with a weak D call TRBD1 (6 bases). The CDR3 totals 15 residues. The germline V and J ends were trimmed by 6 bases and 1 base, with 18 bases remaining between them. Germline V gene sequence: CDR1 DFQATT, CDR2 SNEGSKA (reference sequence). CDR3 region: CSADTQGQIQETQYF. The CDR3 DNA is TGCAGTGCGGACACCCAGGGGCAGATCCAAGAGACCCAGTACTTC.

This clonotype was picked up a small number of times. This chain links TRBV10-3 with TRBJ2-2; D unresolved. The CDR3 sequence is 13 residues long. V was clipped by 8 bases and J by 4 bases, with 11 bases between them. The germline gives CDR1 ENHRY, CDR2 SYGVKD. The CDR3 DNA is TGTGCCATCGGTTGGGCGACCACCGGGGAGCTGTTTTTT. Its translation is CAIGWATTGELFF.

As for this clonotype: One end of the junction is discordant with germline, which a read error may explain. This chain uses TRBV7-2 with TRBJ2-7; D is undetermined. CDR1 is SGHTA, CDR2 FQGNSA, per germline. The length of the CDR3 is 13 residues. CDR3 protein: CASSLSTGGERYF. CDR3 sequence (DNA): TGTGCCAGCAGCTTATCCACCGGCGGCGAGCGGTACTTC.

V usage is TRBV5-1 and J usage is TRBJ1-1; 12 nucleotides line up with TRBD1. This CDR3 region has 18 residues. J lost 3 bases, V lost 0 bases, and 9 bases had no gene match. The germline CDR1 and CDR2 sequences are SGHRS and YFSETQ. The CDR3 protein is CASSLDTGTGGRYTEAFF. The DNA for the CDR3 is TGCGCCAGCAGCTTGGATACCGGGACAGGGGGCAGGTACACTGAAGCTTTCTTT.

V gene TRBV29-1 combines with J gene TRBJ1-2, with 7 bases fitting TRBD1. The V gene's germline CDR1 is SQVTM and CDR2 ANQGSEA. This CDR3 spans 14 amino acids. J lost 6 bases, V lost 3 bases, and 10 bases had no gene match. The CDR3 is CSVEGGTVLDGYTF. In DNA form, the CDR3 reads TGCAGCGTTGAGGGGGGGACAGTACTTGATGGCTACACCTTC.

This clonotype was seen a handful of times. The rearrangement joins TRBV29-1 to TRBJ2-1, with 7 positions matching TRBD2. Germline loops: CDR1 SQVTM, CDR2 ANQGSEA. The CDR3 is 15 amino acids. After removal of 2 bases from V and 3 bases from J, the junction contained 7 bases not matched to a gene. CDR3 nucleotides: TGCAGCGTTGAAAGGGTGTCTAGCGGCTACAATGAGCAGTTCTTC. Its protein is CSVERVSSGYNEQFF.

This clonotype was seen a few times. This CDR3 reads CASSFGPQDRGVSYEQYF. The CDR3 DNA reads as TGTGCCAGCAGTTTTGGCCCCCAGGACAGGGGGGTCTCCTACGAGCAGTACTTC. The rearrangement links TRBV27 to TRBJ2-7, with 10 bases aligning to TRBD1. The CDR3 consists of 18 residues. Losses at the gene ends were 3 bases for V and 0 bases for J; bases not matched to a gene: 11. CDR1 and CDR2 (germline): MNHEY, SMNVEV (reference sequence).

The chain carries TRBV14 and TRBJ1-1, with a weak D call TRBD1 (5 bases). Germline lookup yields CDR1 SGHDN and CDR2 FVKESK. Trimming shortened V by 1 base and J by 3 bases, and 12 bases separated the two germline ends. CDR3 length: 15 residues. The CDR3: CASSQGIGADTEAFF. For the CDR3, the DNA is TGTGCCAGCAGCCAAGGTATCGGGGCGGACACTGAAGCTTTCTTT.

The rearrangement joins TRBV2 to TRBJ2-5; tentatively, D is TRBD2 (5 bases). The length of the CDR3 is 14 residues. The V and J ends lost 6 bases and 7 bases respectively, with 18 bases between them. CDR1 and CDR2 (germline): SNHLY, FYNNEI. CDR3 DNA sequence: TGTGCCAGCAGCGGGGTATTTTCTGGCGGGACCCAGTACTTC. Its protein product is CASSGVFSGGTQYF.

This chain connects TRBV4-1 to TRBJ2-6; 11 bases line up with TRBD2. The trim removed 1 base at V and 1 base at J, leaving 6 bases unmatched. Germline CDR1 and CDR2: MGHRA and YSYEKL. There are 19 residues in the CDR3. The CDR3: CASSQVGLADLSGANVLTF. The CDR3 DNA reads TGCGCCAGCAGCCAAGTGGGACTAGCGGATTTGTCTGGGGCCAACGTCCTGACTTTC.

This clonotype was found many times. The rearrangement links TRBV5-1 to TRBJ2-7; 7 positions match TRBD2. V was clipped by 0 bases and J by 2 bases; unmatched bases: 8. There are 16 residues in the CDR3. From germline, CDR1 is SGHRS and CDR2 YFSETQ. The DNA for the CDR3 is TGCGCCAGCAGCTTGGCGGAAATAGCGGGCGCCTACGAGCAGTACTTC. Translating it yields CASSLAEIAGAYEQYF. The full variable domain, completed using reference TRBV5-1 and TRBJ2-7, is KAGVTQTPRYLIKTRGQQVTLSCSPISGHRSVSWYQQTPGQGLQFLFEYFSETQRNKGNFPGRFSGRQFSNSRSEMNVSTLELGDSALYLCASSLAEIAGAYEQYFGPGTRLTVT.

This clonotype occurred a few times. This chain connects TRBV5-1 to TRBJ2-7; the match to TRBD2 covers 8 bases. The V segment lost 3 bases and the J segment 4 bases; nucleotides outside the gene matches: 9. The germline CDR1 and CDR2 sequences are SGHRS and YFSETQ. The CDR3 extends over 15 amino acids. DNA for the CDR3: TGCGCCAGCAGCTCGGCTAGCGGGCCACGTTACGAGCAGTACTTC. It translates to CASSSASGPRYEQYF.

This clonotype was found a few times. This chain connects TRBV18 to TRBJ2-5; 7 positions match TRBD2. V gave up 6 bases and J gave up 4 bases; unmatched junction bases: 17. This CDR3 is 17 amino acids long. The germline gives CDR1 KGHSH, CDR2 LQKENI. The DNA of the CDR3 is TGTGCCAGCTCGTGGAATCCCTCGGGGGTAGCGGGAGAGACCCAGTACTTC. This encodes CASSWNPSGVAGETQYF.

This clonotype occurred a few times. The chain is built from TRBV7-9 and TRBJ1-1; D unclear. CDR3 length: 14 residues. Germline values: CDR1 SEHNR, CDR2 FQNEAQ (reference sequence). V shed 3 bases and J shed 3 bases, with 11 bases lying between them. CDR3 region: CASSFMGGHTEAFF. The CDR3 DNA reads TGTGCCAGCAGCTTTATGGGAGGGCACACTGAAGCTTTCTTT. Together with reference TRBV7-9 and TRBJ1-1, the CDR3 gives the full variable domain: DTGVSQNPRHKITKRGQNVTFRCDPISEHNRLYWYRQTLGQGPEFLTYFQNEAQLEKSRLLSDRFSAERPKGSFSTLEIQRTEQGDSAMYLCASSFMGGHTEAFFGQGTRLTVV.

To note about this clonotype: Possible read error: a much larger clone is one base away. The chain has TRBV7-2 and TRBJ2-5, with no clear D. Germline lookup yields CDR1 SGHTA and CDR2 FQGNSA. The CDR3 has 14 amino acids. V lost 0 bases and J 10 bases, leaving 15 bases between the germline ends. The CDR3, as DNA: TGTGCCAGCAGCTTAGCGCGCGGCCAGGTGAACCAGTACTTC. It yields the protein CASSLARGQVNQYF.

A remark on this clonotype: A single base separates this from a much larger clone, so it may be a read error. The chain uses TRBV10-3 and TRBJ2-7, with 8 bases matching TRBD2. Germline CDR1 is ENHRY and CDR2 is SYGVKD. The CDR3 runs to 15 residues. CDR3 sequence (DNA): TGTGCCATCAGTGAGTTTAGCGGGGACTCCTACAAGCAGTACTTC. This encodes CAISEFSGDSYKQYF.

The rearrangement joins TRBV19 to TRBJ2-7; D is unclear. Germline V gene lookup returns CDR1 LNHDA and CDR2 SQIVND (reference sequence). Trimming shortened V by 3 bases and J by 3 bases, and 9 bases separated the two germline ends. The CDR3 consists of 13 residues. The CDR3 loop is CASSIGSLYEQYF. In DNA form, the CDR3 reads TGTGCCAGTAGTATCGGCAGCCTCTACGAGCAGTACTTC.

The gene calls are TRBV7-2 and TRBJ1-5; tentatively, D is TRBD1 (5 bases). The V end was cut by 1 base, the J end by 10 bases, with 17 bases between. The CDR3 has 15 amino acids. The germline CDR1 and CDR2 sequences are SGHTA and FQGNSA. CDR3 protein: CASSLGSGTPLPQHF. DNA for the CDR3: TGTGCCAGCAGCTTAGGCTCCGGGACCCCATTACCCCAGCATTTT.

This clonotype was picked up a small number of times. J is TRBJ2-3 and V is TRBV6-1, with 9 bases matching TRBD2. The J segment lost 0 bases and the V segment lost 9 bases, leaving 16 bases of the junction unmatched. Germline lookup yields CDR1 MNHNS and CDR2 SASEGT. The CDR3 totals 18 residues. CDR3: CASLRNSGSLGSTDTQYF. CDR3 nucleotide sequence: TGTGCCAGTCTACGGAATAGCGGGAGTCTAGGTAGCACAGATACGCAGTATTTT.

The CDR3 sequence: CASSRGTGMVSTDTQYF. CDR3 coding DNA: TGCGCCAGCAGCCGCGGGACAGGGATGGTAAGCACAGATACGCAGTATTTT. J is TRBJ2-3 and V is TRBV5-1, with 9 bases aligning to TRBD1. Germline lookup yields CDR1 SGHRS and CDR2 YFSETQ. With V trimmed by 4 bases and J by 0 bases, 9 bases remained unmatched. This CDR3 comprises 17 residues.

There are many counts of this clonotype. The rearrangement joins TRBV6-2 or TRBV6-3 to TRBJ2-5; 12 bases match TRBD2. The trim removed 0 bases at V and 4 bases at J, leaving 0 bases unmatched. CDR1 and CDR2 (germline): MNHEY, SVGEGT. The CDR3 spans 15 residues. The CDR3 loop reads CASSYSGLAGETQYF. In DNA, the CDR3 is TGTGCCAGCAGTTACTCGGGACTAGCGGGAGAGACCCAGTACTTC.

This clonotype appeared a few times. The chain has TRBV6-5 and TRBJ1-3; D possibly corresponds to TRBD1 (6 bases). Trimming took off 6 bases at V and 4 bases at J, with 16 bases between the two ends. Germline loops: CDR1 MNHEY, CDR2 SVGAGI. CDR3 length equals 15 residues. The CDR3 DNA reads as TGTGCCAGCAGCCGAACAGGGTCAGGAGGAAACACCATATATTTT. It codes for CASSRTGSGGNTIYF.

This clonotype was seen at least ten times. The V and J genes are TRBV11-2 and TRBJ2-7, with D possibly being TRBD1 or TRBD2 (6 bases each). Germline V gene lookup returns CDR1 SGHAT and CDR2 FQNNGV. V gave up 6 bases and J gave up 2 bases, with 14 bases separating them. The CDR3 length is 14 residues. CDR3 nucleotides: TGTGCCAGCAGACCCTGGAGGGGGGCCTACGAGCAGTACTTC. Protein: CASRPWRGAYEQYF.

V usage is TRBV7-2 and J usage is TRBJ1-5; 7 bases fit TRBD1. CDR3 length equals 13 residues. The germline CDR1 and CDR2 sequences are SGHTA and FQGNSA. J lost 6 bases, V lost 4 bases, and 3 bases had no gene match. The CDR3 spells CASSSDRFQPQHF. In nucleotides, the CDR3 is TGTGCCAGCAGCTCGGACAGGTTTCAGCCCCAGCATTTT.

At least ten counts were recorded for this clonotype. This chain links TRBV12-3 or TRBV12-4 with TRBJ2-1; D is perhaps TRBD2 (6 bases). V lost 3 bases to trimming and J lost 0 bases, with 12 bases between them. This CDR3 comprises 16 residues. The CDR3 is CASSLVGDSSYNEQFF. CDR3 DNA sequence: TGTGCCAGCAGTTTGGTCGGGGACTCCTCCTACAATGAGCAGTTCTTC.

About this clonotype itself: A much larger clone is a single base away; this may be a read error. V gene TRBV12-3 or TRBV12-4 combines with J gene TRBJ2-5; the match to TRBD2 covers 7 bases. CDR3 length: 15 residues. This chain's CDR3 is CVSSHGTTQRKTQYF. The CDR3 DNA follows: TGTGTCAGCAGTCACGGGACTACACAACGCAAGACCCAGTACTTC.

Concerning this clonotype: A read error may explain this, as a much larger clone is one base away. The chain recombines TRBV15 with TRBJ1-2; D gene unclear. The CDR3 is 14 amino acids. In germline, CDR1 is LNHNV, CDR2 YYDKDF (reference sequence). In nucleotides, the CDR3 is TGTGCCACCGGCAGAGTTAGAGAGAGCTATGGCTACACCTTC. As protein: CATGRVRESYGYTF.

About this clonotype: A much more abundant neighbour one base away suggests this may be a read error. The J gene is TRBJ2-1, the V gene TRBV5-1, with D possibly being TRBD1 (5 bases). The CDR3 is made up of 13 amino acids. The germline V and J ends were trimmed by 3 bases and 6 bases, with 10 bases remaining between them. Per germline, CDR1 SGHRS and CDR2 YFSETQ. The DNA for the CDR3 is TGCGCCAGCAGCTGGGGCCCCATCAATGAGCAGTTCTTC. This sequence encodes CASSWGPINEQFF.

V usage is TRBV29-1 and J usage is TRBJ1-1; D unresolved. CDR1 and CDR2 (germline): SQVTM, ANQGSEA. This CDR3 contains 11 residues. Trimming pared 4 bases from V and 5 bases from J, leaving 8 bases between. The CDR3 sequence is CSVARRTEAFF. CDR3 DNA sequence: TGCAGCGTTGCGCGGCGGACTGAAGCTTTCTTT.

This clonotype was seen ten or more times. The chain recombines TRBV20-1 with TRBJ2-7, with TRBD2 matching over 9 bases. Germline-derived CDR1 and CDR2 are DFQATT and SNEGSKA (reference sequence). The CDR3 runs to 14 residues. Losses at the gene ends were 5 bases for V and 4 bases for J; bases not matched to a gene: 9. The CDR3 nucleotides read TGCAGTGCTGAGTCGACTAGCGGAAAGTACGAGCAGTACTTC. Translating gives CSAESTSGKYEQYF.